Listed here are 31 T cell receptor beta chains from one sample, sequenced in a study of T-cell memory formation after mild COVID-19. TCRdb itself ran the 5' RACE reads through MiXCR, one entry per CDR3 protein. The sample has roughly 600,000 distinct CDR3 sequences, more than 15% seen once. Sequenced input: PBMCs or a T cell subset sorted from them (not recorded which). Every receptor here comes from an adult woman who had mild COVID-19 (a few samples of this study predate the infection). Cell type and time point are not known.

This clonotype has more than one count but fewer than ten. The rearrangement joins TRBV5-1 to TRBJ1-6, with TRBD1 as a possible D gene (5 bases). V shed 4 bases and J shed 6 bases, with 11 bases lying between them. Germline CDR1 SGHRS, CDR2 YFSETQ. The length of the CDR3 is 14 residues. The CDR3 DNA follows: TGCGCCAGCAGCCCCAGGGATACTAATTCACCCCTCCACTTT. Translated, it gives CASSPRDTNSPLHF. Using reference TRBV5-1 and TRBJ1-6 for the parts outside the CDR3, the full variable domain is KAGVTQTPRYLIKTRGQQVTLSCSPISGHRSVSWYQQTPGQGLQFLFEYFSETQRNKGNFPGRFSGRQFSNSRSEMNVSTLELGDSALYLCASSPRDTNSPLHFGNGTRLTVT.

This rearrangement joins TRBV7-2 to TRBJ2-3; perhaps TRBD2 as D (7 bases). The CDR3 has 13 residues. Trimming took 5 bases from V and 6 from J, leaving 12 bases between them. The germline V gene encodes CDR1 SGHTA and CDR2 FQGNSA. The chain's CDR3 is CASSMGGPDTQYF. The CDR3 DNA reads as TGTGCCAGCAGCATGGGGGGGCCTGATACGCAGTATTTT.

The V gene is TRBV20-1, the J gene TRBJ1-1; perhaps TRBD1 as D (5 bases). The CDR3 extends over 12 amino acids. Trimming stripped 7 bases from V and 2 bases from J, with 11 bases between. Germline assignment: CDR1 DFQATT and CDR2 SNEGSKA (reference sequence). The CDR3 protein is CSGDGGNTEAFF. CDR3 DNA sequence: TGCAGTGGGGACGGGGGAAACACTGAAGCTTTCTTT.

The V call is TRBV12-3 or TRBV12-4, the J call TRBJ1-2; TRBD1 matches at 9 bases. J was trimmed by 6 bases and V by 6 bases; bases with no gene match: 17. The CDR3 covers 17 residues. The CDR3: CASRGSGTGPKVNGYTF. The CDR3 DNA is TGTGCCAGCAGAGGATCCGGGACAGGGCCGAAGGTTAATGGCTACACCTTC.

The chain carries TRBV7-9 and TRBJ2-5; D possibly matches TRBD1 or TRBD2 (7 bases each). Germline V CDR1 and CDR2: SEHNR, FQNEAQ (reference sequence). The V end was cut by 4 bases, the J end by 2 bases, with 14 bases between. This CDR3 has 15 residues. The CDR3 loop is CASSSQGGLQETQYF. CDR3 DNA sequence: TGTGCCAGCAGCTCCCAGGGGGGGCTACAAGAGACCCAGTACTTC.

This clonotype was detected only a few times. The chain employs TRBV6-1 and TRBJ1-4, with D tentatively TRBD1 (5 bases). CDR1 is MNHNS, CDR2 SASEGT, per germline. The CDR3 is 15 amino acids. Trimming removed 8 bases from V and 8 bases from J, with 21 bases in between. The CDR3 spells CASFPQGLGWEKLFF. The DNA of the CDR3 is TGTGCCAGCTTCCCCCAGGGCTTAGGTTGGGAAAAACTGTTTTTT.

V gene TRBV5-1 combines with J gene TRBJ2-1; D not resolved. Germline V gene data show CDR1 as SGHRS and CDR2 as YFSETQ. V lost 3 bases to trimming and J lost 8 bases, with 15 bases between them. CDR3 length: 14 residues. In DNA form, the CDR3 reads TGCGCCAGCAGCTATGTCGGGTCGAAGGATGAGCAGTTCTTC. Its protein product is CASSYVGSKDEQFF.

This clonotype showed up just a few times. The J gene is TRBJ1-2, the V gene TRBV24-1, with D uncertain. This CDR3 has 13 amino acids. The ends were cut back, 4 bases at V and 7 bases at J, with 12 bases in the middle. Germline lookup yields CDR1 KGHDR and CDR2 SFDVKD. CDR3 nucleotides: TGTGCCACCAGTGAACGAAGGACGGGTGGCTACACCTTC. This encodes CATSERRTGGYTF.

The gene calls are TRBV27 and TRBJ2-6; D uncertain. The V gene's germline CDR1 is MNHEY and CDR2 SMNVEV (reference sequence). The V and J ends lost 5 bases and 2 bases respectively, with 10 bases between them. This CDR3 has 15 amino acids. CDR3 DNA sequence: TGTGCCAGCAGTCCTTATCCCACTGGGGCCAACGTCCTGACTTTC. Translating it yields CASSPYPTGANVLTF.

This clonotype was found a few times. The chain joins TRBV9 to TRBJ2-7, with a tentative D call TRBD2 (6 bases). Germline loops: CDR1 SGDLS, CDR2 YYNGEE. The CDR3 runs 15 residues. The V gene lost 0 bases and the J gene lost 1 base, with 11 bases spanning the gap. CDR3 residues: CASSVELGLSYEQYF. CDR3 coding DNA: TGTGCCAGCAGCGTAGAGTTGGGACTTTCCTACGAGCAGTACTTC.

There are a few counts of this clonotype. The V call is TRBV2, the J call TRBJ2-3; the D gene is possibly TRBD2 (5 bases). Germline V gene sequence: CDR1 SNHLY, CDR2 FYNNEI. Trimming stripped 8 bases from V and 0 bases from J, with 21 bases between. The CDR3 loop spans 17 amino acids. CDR3 loop: CASQDPAEVSSTDTQYF. The CDR3 region has the DNA TGTGCCAGCCAAGACCCAGCGGAGGTCTCTAGCACAGATACGCAGTATTTT.

In DNA form, the CDR3 reads TGCGCCAGCAGCTTGGGACTAGGGGGGACCGCAGATACGCAGTATTTT. This translates into CASSLGLGGTADTQYF. The chain is built from TRBV5-1 and TRBJ2-3; the D gene could be TRBD1 or TRBD2 (6 bases each). This CDR3 has 16 amino acids. V was pared by 0 bases and J by 4 bases, with 15 bases between. Germline V gene sequence: CDR1 SGHRS, CDR2 YFSETQ.

This chain joins TRBV9 and TRBJ2-3, with 14 nucleotides matching TRBD2. CDR1 and CDR2 from the germline V gene are SGDLS and YYNGEE. V shed 3 bases and J 1 base; nucleotides not matched to a gene: 10. There are 19 residues in the CDR3. The CDR3 spells CASSATGLAGAGGTDTQYF. CDR3 sequence (DNA): TGTGCCAGCAGCGCAACGGGACTAGCGGGGGCCGGGGGCACAGATACGCAGTATTTT.

CDR3 sequence: CASSQQGSNEQFF. The CDR3 region has the DNA TGTGCCAGCAGCCAACAGGGATCAAATGAGCAGTTCTTC. This chain uses TRBV7-3 with TRBJ2-1; TRBD1 might be the D (6 bases). The CDR3 runs 13 residues. Germline V gives CDR1 SGHTA, CDR2 FQGTGA. V was cut by 5 bases and J by 7 bases, with 12 bases left in between.

This clonotype was counted between two and nine times. The chain links TRBV6-5 to TRBJ2-1; 12 nucleotides agree with TRBD2. The CDR3 is made up of 22 amino acids. CDR1 and CDR2 from the germline V gene are MNHEY and SVGAGI. V dropped 0 bases and J dropped 3; count of bases not matched to a gene: 18. The CDR3 here is CASSYSLFVLAGGPRNYNEQFF. DNA for the CDR3: TGTGCCAGCAGTTACTCGTTGTTCGTCCTAGCGGGAGGGCCCAGAAACTACAATGAGCAGTTCTTC.

A few counts support this clonotype. The V call is TRBV7-8, the J call TRBJ2-4; the match to TRBD2 covers 14 bases. Germline-derived CDR1 and CDR2 are SGHVS and FQNEAQ. J was trimmed by 1 base and V by 2 bases; bases with no gene match: 4. The CDR3 loop spans 18 amino acids. As DNA, the CDR3 is TGTGCCAGCAGCTTAAAGACTAGCGGGAGGGAGGCCAAAAACATTCAGTACTTC. It encodes CASSLKTSGREAKNIQYF.

The sample holds a few counts of this clonotype. The J gene is TRBJ1-5, the V gene TRBV7-2; no firm D call. The CDR3 runs to 14 residues. The germline V gene has CDR1 SGHTA and CDR2 FQGNSA. The V gene lost 6 bases and the J gene lost 1 base, with 10 bases spanning the gap. The CDR3 DNA sequence: TGTGCCAGCAGGTCGTCCGGGAGCAATCAGCCCCAGCATTTT. This sequence encodes CASRSSGSNQPQHF.

A few counts support this clonotype. The V and J genes are TRBV27 and TRBJ2-3, with a tentative D call TRBD1 (5 bases). Germline-derived CDR1 and CDR2 are MNHEY and SMNVEV (reference sequence). The CDR3 has 17 residues. The V gene lost 4 bases and the J gene lost 4 bases, with 21 bases spanning the gap. CDR3 nucleotides: TGTGCCAGCAGTTCTCCACCCCTACAGGCTCCCGCAGATACGCAGTATTTT. Amino acid sequence: CASSSPPLQAPADTQYF.

This clonotype was seen repeatedly, ten times or more. V is TRBV12-3 or TRBV12-4 and J is TRBJ2-1, with 9 bases matching TRBD2. Trimming removed 5 bases from V and 4 bases from J; junction bases left unmatched: 9. This CDR3 has 16 amino acids. The CDR3 sequence: CASSPILAGIYNEQFF. As DNA, the CDR3 is TGTGCCAGCAGTCCCATTCTAGCGGGGATTTACAATGAGCAGTTCTTC.

This clonotype appeared a few times. V and J are TRBV6-2 or TRBV6-3 and TRBJ1-1; D unresolved. Germline lookup yields CDR1 MNHEY and CDR2 SVGEGT. The V end lost 10 bases, the J end lost 0 bases, and 9 bases lay between the germline ends. The CDR3 sequence is 12 residues long. Here the CDR3 DNA reads TGTGCCACCCAGGACCTGAACACTGAAGCTTTCTTT. Protein: CATQDLNTEAFF.

This clonotype was counted a few times. The rearrangement uses TRBV11-2 and TRBJ2-7; 8 bases match TRBD2. The CDR3 runs 16 residues. Germline CDR1 and CDR2: SGHAT and FQNNGV. After removal of 5 bases from V and 2 bases from J, the junction contained 11 bases not matched to a gene. This CDR3 is CASSGGGLAGTYEQYF. CDR3 coding DNA: TGTGCCAGCAGCGGGGGGGGGCTAGCGGGCACCTACGAGCAGTACTTC.

This clonotype showed up just a few times. The chain recombines TRBV6-5 with TRBJ1-6, with TRBD1 as a possible D gene (5 bases). This CDR3 is built from 13 residues. Germline assignment: CDR1 MNHEY and CDR2 SVGAGI. Trimming pared 6 bases from V and 10 bases from J, leaving 13 bases between. CDR3 nucleotide sequence: TGTGCCAGCAGCGAAAGGGACGGCTCACCCCTCCACTTT. This translates into CASSERDGSPLHF.

This CDR3 reads CSARDAGTRNNEQFF. For the CDR3, the DNA is TGCAGTGCTAGAGACGCCGGGACTAGGAACAATGAGCAGTTCTTC. The V call is TRBV20-1, the J call TRBJ2-1; TRBD2 aligns across 8 bases. With V trimmed by 0 bases and J by 5 bases, 6 bases remained unmatched. Germline assignment: CDR1 DFQATT and CDR2 SNEGSKA (reference sequence). This CDR3 is built from 15 residues.

The CDR3, as DNA: TGTGCCACCAGTAGGGGGGCAGATACGCAGTATTTT. Residues: CATSRGADTQYF. The chain uses TRBV24-1 and TRBJ2-3; perhaps D is TRBD1 or TRBD2 (6 bases each). V was clipped by 6 bases and J by 4 bases, with 7 bases between them. The CDR3 runs to 12 residues. CDR1 and CDR2 (germline): KGHDR, SFDVKD.

This rearrangement joins TRBV20-1 to TRBJ1-3; D gene ambiguous. CDR1 and CDR2 (germline): DFQATT, SNEGSKA (reference sequence). CDR3 length equals 13 residues. V lost 1 base and J lost 4, with 8 bases in between. CDR3 nucleotide sequence: TGCAGTGCTAGAGGACTAGGGGGAAACACCATATATTTT. Translation gives CSARGLGGNTIYF.

The gene calls are TRBV6-5 and TRBJ2-3; the D is unclear. Trimming took off 10 bases at V and 1 base at J, with 12 bases between the two ends. Looked up from germline, CDR1 is MNHEY and CDR2 is SVGAGI. The CDR3 is 13 residues long. The CDR3 DNA follows: TGTGCCATCCCCCCTTGCCGCACAGATACGCAGTATTTT. Protein sequence: CAIPPCRTDTQYF.

This clonotype has more than one count but fewer than ten. The rearrangement uses TRBV7-8 and TRBJ2-7, with D maybe TRBD1 (5 bases). There are 17 residues in the CDR3. V gave up 7 bases and J gave up 3 bases, with 25 bases separating them. Germline values: CDR1 SGHVS, CDR2 FQNEAQ. The CDR3 DNA follows: TGTGCCAGCAACCCAGGTGGTGTGGCCGGCGGACACTACGAGCAGTACTTC. Translating gives CASNPGGVAGGHYEQYF. Drawing the rest from reference TRBV7-8 and TRBJ2-7, the complete variable domain is GAGVSQSPRYKVAKRGQDVALRCDPISGHVSLFWYQQALGQGPEFLTYFQNEAQLDKSGLPSDRFFAERPEGSVSTLKIQRTQQEDSAVYLCASNPGGVAGGHYEQYFGPGTRLTVT.

This clonotype was detected only a few times. The chain combines TRBV6-1 with TRBJ2-1; 10 nucleotides agree with TRBD1. CDR3 length: 15 residues. The V segment lost 4 bases and the J segment 8 bases; nucleotides outside the gene matches: 8. Germline V gene sequence: CDR1 MNHNS, CDR2 SASEGT. The CDR3 region is CASSATDRGLDEQFF. The CDR3 coding sequence is TGTGCCAGCAGTGCAACCGACAGGGGGCTCGATGAGCAGTTCTTC.

This clonotype was seen only a few times. The rearrangement links TRBV5-8 to TRBJ1-4, with 12 bases that match TRBD1. This CDR3 has 14 amino acids. Germline CDR1 is SGHTS and CDR2 is YDEGEE. The V gene end was trimmed by 3 bases and the J gene end by 8 bases; junction bases not matched to a gene: 2. In nucleotides, the CDR3 is TGTGCCAGCAGCTGGGGGACAGGGGGCGAAAAACTGTTTTTT. As protein: CASSWGTGGEKLFF.

This clonotype was observed a few times. Here the CDR3 DNA reads TGTGCCAGCAGCTTAGTTGGGCAGGATATCTATGGCTACACCTTC. Translated: CASSLVGQDIYGYTF. V and J are TRBV7-9 and TRBJ1-2, with D uncertain. The CDR3 spans 15 residues. The V and J ends lost 1 base and 4 bases respectively, with 13 bases between them. Germline CDR1 and CDR2: SEHNR and FQNEAQ (reference sequence).

In this sample, this clonotype turned up a few times. V and J are TRBV20-1 and TRBJ1-5; the D is unclear. The V and J ends lost 6 bases and 6 bases respectively, with 12 bases between them. Germline V gene data show CDR1 as DFQATT and CDR2 as SNEGSKA (reference sequence). The CDR3 has 12 residues. The CDR3 protein is CSATGRAQPQHF. The CDR3, as DNA: TGCAGTGCCACGGGTCGGGCTCAGCCCCAGCATTTT.